This paragraph covers one T cell receptor (beta chain) sequence. Its antigen is undetermined. The V gene's germline CDR1 is SGHNT and CDR2 YYREEE (reference sequence). The CDR3 is 15 residues long. The V end was cut by 4 bases, the J end by 5 bases, with 19 bases between. These data originate in a study of cytomegalovirus exposure and HLA in healthy donors. Study details: Assignment to the Caucasian-associated ancestry cluster applied to approximately 80% of the approximately 420 genotyped donors. General study points: Upon later analysis, TCR association rates were observed to vary by HLA locus, being highest for DRB1 and lowest for HLA-C. Trimming of TCR beta V- and J-genes showed a link, identified in a later analysis, to a missense DCLRE1C variant.

Amplification used 60 Vbeta primers and 13 Jbeta primers. Assay: immunoSEQ multiplex PCR; the TCRdb copy retains only in-frame clones and omits some. Of more than 100,000 clones in the sample, about 87% were seen once. The rearrangement joins TRBV5-4 to TRBJ2-7; TRBD1 is a possible D gene (6 bases). The sequencing sample was made of PBMCs. The TCR comes from a woman aged 30 to 39 in good health and CMV-seronegative. CDR3 DNA: TGTGCCAGCAGCCCTACAGGGCGTCAGGGTCACGAGCAGTACTTC. It codes for CASSPTGRQGHEQYF.